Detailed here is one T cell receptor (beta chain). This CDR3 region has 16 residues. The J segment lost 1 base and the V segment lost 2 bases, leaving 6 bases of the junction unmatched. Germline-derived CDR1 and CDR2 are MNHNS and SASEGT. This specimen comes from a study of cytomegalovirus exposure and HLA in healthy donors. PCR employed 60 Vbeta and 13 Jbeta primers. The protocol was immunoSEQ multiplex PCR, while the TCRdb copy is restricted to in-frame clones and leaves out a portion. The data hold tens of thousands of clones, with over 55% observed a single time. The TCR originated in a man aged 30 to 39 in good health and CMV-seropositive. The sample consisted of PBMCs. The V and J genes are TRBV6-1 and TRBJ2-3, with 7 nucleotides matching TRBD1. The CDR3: CASSELSGTGTDTQYF. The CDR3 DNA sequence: TGTGCCAGCAGTGAATTATCCGGGACAGGCACAGATACGCAGTATTTT.